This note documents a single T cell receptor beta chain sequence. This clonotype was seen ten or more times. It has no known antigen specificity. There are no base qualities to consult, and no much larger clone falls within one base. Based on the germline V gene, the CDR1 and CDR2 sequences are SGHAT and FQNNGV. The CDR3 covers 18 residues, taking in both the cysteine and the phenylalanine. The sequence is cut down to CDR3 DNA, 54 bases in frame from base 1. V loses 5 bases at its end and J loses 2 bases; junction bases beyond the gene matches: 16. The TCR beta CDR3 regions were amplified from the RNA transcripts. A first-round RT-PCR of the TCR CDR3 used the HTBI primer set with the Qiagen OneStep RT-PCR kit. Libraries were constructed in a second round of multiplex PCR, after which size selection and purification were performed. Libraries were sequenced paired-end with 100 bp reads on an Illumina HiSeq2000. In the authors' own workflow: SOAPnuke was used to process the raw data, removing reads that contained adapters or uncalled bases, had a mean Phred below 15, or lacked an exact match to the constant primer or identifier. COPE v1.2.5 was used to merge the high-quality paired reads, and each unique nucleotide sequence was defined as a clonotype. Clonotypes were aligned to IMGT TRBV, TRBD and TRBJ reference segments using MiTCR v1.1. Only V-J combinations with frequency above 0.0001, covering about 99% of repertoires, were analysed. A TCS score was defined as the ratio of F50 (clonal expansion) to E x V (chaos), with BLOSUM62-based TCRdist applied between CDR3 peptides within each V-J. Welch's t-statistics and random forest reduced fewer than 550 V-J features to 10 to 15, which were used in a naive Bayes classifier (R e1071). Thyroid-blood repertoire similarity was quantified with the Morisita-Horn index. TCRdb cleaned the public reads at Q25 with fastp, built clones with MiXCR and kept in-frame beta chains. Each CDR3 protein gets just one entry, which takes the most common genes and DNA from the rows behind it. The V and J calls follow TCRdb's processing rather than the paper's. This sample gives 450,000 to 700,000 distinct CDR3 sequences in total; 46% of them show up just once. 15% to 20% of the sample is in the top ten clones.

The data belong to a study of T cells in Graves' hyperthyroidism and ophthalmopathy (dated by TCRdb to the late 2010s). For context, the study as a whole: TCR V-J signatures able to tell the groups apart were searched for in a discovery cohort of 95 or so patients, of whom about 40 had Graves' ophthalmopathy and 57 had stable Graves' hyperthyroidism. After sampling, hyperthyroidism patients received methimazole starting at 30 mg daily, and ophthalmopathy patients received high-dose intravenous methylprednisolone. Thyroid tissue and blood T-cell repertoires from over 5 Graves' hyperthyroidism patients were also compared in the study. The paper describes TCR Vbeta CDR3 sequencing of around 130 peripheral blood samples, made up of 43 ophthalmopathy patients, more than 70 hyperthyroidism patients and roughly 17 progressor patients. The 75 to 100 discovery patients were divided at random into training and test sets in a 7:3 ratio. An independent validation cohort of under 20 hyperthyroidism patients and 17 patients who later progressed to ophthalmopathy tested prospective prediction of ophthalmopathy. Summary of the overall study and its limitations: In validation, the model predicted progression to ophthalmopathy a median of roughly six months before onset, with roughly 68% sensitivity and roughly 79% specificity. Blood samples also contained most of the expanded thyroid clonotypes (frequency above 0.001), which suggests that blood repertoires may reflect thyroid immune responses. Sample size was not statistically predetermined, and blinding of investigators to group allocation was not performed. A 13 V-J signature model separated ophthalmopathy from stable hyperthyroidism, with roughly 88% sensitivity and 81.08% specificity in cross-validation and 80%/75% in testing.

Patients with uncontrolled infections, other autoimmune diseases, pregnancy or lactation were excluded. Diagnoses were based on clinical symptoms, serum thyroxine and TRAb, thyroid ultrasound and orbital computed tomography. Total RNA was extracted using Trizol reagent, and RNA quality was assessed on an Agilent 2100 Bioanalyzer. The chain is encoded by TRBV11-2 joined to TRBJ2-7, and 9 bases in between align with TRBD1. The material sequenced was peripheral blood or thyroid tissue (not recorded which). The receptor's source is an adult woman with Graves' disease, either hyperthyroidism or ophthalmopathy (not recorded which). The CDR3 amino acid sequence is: CASSVLNRGRREPYEQYF. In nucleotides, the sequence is TGTGCCAGCAGCGTATTAAACAGGGGGCGAAGGGAGCCCTACGAGCAGTACTTC.